Listed here is a single TCR beta chain. As yet, its antigen is unknown. Profiled with immunoSEQ multiplex PCR; TCRdb holds only in-frame clones, not every one. This sample carries over 8,000 clones, less than 90% of them seen once, and the ten largest clones take roughly 2.5%. Sorted T cells were CFSE-labeled and cultured 4 to 5 days with allogeneic regulatory or mature dendritic cells at 1:10. The record originates from a study of regulatory dendritic cells for organ transplantation. Study in general: Day 6 dendritic cell cultures were stimulated with LPS. Whole-study findings and limits: Naive T cells showed high diversity, memory cells less, memory CD8+ least. Regulatory dendritic cells appeared to expand memory CD8+ clones less than mature ones.

CDR3 length equals 15 residues. The germline V and J ends were trimmed by 4 bases and 4 bases, with 13 bases remaining between them. Germline loops: CDR1 MNHEY, CDR2 SVGAGI. Sequenced sample: memory CD4+ T cells from blood cultured with dendritic cells. The subset: CD45RO+ memory T cells. V is TRBV6-5 and J is TRBJ1-4; D may be TRBD1 (6 bases). This sequence was found in a human donor in good health. CDR3 coding DNA: TGTGCCAGCAGTTCCGTACAGGGTTTTAATGAAAAACTGTTTTTT. Encoded protein: CASSSVQGFNEKLFF.